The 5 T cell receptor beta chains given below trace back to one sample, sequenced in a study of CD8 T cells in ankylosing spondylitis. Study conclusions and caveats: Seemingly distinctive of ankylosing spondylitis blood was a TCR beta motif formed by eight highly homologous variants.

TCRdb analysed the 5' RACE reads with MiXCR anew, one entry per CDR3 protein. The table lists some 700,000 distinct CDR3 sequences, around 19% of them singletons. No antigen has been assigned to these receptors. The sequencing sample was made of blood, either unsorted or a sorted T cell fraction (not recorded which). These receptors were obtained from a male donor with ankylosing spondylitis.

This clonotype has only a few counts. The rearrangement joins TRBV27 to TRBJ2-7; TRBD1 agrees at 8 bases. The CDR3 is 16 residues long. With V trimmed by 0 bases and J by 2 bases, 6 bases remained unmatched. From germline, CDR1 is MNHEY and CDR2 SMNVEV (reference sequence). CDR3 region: CASSLSGTGTTYEQYF. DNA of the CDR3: TGTGCCAGCAGTTTATCCGGGACAGGAACCACCTACGAGCAGTACTTC.

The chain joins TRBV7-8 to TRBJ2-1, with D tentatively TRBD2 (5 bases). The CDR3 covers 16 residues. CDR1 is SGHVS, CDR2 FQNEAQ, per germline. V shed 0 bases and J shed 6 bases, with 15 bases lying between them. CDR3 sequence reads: CASSLAGGLLGNEQFF. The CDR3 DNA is TGTGCCAGCAGCTTAGCAGGCGGGTTACTTGGCAATGAGCAGTTCTTC. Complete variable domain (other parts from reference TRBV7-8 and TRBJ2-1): GAGVSQSPRYKVAKRGQDVALRCDPISGHVSLFWYQQALGQGPEFLTYFQNEAQLDKSGLPSDRFFAERPEGSVSTLKIQRTQQEDSAVYLCASSLAGGLLGNEQFFGPGTRLTVL.

The DNA of the CDR3 is TGTGCCAGCAGCCCGGACAGGGGGCCGGATACTGAAGCTTTCTTT. This encodes CASSPDRGPDTEAFF. The chain joins TRBV7-9 to TRBJ1-1; 11 nucleotides align to TRBD1. Trimming removed 5 bases from V and 5 bases from J; junction bases left unmatched: 7. The CDR3 is 15 amino acids. Germline CDR1 is SEHNR and CDR2 is FQNEAQ (reference sequence).

The CDR3 DNA reads TGCGCCAGCAGCGAAGGGACAGGGCTCCTCTACGAGCAGTACTTC. This gives the protein CASSEGTGLLYEQYF. The chain employs TRBV5-1 and TRBJ2-7; the match to TRBD1 covers 9 bases. V lost 4 bases to trimming and J lost 3 bases; unmatched junction nucleotides: 8. This CDR3 region has 15 residues. CDR1 is SGHRS and CDR2 is YFSETQ in the germline V gene.

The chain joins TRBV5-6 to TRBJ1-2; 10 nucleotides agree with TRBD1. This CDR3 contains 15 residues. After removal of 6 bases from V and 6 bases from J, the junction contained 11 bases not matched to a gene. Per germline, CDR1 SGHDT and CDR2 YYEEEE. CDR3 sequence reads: CASIPGGQGIDGYTF. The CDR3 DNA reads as TGTGCCAGCATCCCGGGGGGACAGGGGATAGATGGCTACACCTTC.